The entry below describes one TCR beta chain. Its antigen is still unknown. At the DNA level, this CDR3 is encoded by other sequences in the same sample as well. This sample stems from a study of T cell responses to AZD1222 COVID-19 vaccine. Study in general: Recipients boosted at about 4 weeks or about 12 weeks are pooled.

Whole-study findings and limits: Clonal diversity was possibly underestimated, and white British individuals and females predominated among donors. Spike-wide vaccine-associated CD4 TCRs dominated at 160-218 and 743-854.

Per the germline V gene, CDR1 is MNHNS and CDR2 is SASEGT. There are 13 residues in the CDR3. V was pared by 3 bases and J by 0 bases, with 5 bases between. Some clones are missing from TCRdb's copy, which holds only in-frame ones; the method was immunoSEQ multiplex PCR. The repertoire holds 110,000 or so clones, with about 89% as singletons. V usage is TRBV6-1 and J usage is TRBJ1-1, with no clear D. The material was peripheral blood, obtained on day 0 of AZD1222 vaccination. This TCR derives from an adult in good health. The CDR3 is CASSERVNTEAFF. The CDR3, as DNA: TGTGCCAGCAGTGAGAGAGTGAACACTGAAGCTTTCTTT.